This T cell receptor (beta chain) comes out of a study of T cells in Graves' hyperthyroidism and ophthalmopathy. Patients counted as stable if ophthalmopathy did not develop within 18 months. This clonotype was observed many times. Its antigen remains unknown. Study-level points and caveats: A median around 5.9 months before onset, the model predicted ophthalmopathy. Most expanded thyroid clonotypes above 0.001 also appeared in blood.

The TCR beta CDR3 regions underwent amplification using RNA transcripts as the source. The TCR CDR3 first-round RT-PCR relied on the HTBI primer set. One entry per CDR3 protein, called by TCRdb with MiXCR from the multiplex PCR reads. The sample has about 290,000 distinct CDR3 sequences; roughly an eighth are singletons. The V segment lost 2 bases and the J segment 5 bases; nucleotides outside the gene matches: 12. The length of the CDR3 is 17 residues. Germline CDR1 SGHAT, CDR2 FQNNGV. The rearrangement links TRBV11-2 to TRBJ2-1; 7 positions match TRBD2. The sequence was obtained from a woman between 40 and 50 years old with Graves' hyperthyroidism. Sequencing was done on a sample of blood. The DNA of the CDR3 is TGTGCCAGCAGCTTAAATTGGGCGGGGCGGGAGCACAATGAGCAGTTCTTC. This encodes CASSLNWAGREHNEQFF.